The sequence of this T cell receptor (beta chain) was determined in a study of blood T cell repertoires in COVID-19. Assay used: immunoSEQ multiplex PCR; TCRdb lists only in-frame clones, some missing. This table holds some 130,000 clones, around 86% found once. The junction had 2 bases not matched to a gene; V was cut back by 3 bases and J by 6 bases. The CDR3 runs 13 residues. Germline CDR1 LNHDA, CDR2 SQIVND (reference sequence). This clone was counted only a few times. This chain connects TRBV19 to TRBJ1-2; 9 nucleotides line up with TRBD1. The sample consisted of peripheral blood. The source is a woman between 50 and 59 years old who had recovered from COVID-19. DNA for the CDR3: TGTGCCAGTAGTATGACAGGGGGAAATGGCTACACCTTC. Translated: CASSMTGGNGYTF.